This T cell receptor (beta chain) was sequenced during a study of a mutant IDH1 vaccine in newly diagnosed glioma. At the level of the study: Most had both radiotherapy and temozolomide beforehand; others had only one.

TCRdb's table, derived via immunoSEQ multiplex PCR, lists solely in-frame clones and lacks some. This sample carries 60,000 or so clones, about 85% of them seen once, and the ten largest clones take 4% to 5%. Of note for this clone: Its antigen remains unidentified.

As for time point: week 35, safety follow-up. The study gave 300 ug of mutant IDH1 20-mer peptide per vaccine dose, with topical imiquimod. Astrocytomas that were new, WHO grade 3 or 4, IDH1-mutant and ATRX-lost were present in the donors. Germline V gene lookup returns CDR1 MNHEY and CDR2 SVGAGI. The ends were cut back, 6 bases at V and 3 bases at J, with 16 bases in the middle. The CDR3 is 15 amino acids. The receptor was derived from a man aged 30 to 39 with glioma. The rearrangement uses TRBV6-5 and TRBJ2-3, with a tentative D call TRBD1 (5 bases). The sequencing here drew on PBMCs, taken from a glioma patient whose treatment included an IDH1 peptide vaccine. Written as DNA, the CDR3 is TGTGCCAGCAGCACCCCAGGGTTGGGTACAGATACGCAGTATTTT. Translation gives CASSTPGLGTDTQYF.